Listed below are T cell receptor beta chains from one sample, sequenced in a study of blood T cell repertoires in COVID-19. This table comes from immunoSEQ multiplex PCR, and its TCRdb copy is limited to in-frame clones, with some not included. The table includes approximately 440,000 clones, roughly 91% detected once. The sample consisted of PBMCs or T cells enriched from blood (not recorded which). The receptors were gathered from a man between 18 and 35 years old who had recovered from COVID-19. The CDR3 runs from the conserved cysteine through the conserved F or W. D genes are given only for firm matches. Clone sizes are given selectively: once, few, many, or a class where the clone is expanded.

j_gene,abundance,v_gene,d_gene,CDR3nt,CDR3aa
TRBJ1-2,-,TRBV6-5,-,TGTGCCAGCAGGGCCTCGGGGGGGCCAGACTATGGCTACACCTTC,CASRASGGPDYGYTF
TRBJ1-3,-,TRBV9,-,TGTGCCAGCAGCGTAGATCCCACCGGCGGGTTGGAAAACACCATATATTTT,CASSVDPTGGLENTIYF
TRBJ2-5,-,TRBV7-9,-,TGTGCCAGCAGGGACAGACGGCCCCCTTCACTAAAAGAGACCCAGTACTTC,CASRDRRPPSLKETQYF
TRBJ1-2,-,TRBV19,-,TGTGCCAGTAGGGGGGGGACGGGTTCGCCTGGCTACACCTTC,CASRGGTGSPGYTF
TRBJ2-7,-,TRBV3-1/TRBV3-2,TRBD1,TGTGCCAGCAGCCAAGACCCTGGACAGGGCTACGAGCAGTACTTC,CASSQDPGQGYEQYF
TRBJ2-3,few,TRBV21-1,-,TGTGCCAGCAGCAGACGGACTAGCGGGGAAGATACGCAGTATTTT,CASSRRTSGEDTQYF
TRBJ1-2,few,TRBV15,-,TGTGCCACCAGCCCCCCCGGGGAGACCCGGGGATATGGCTACACCTTC,CATSPPGETRGYGYTF
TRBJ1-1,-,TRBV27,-,TGTGCCAGCAGGGGGGGGCTTATGAACACTGAAGCTTTCTTT,CASRGGLMNTEAFF
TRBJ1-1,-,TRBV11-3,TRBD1,TGTGCCAGCAGCTTAGCGACAGGGGGCACTGAAGCTTTCTTT,CASSLATGGTEAFF
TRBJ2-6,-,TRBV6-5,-,TGTGCCAGCAGTTCACAGGGAGCTGGGGCCAACGTCCTGACTTTC,CASSSQGAGANVLTF
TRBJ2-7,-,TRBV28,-,TGTGCCAGCAGTTTCTCCAGGAACTACGAGCAGTACTTC,CASSFSRNYEQYF
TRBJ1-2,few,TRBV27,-,TGTGCCAGCAGTTTGGCAGGAAGCTATGGCTACACCTTC,CASSLAGSYGYTF
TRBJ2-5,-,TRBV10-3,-,TGTGCCATCAGTGAGAGCTACCAAGAGACCCAGTACTTC,CAISESYQETQYF
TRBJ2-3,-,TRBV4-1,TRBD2,TGCGCCAGCAGCCAAGTCCCCCTAGCGGGGGGCCGCAACACAGATACGCAGTATTTT,CASSQVPLAGGRNTDTQYF
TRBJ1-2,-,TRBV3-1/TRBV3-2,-,TGTGCCAGCAGCCAGAGGTCAGGGCCTAACTATGGCTACACCTTC,CASSQRSGPNYGYTF
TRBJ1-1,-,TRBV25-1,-,TGTGCCAGCAGTCGGTTTAACACTGAAGCTTTCTTT,CASSRFNTEAFF
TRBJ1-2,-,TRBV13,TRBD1,TGTGCCAGCAGCCACTGGGACAGCCCGAGAAATGGCTACACCTTC,CASSHWDSPRNGYTF
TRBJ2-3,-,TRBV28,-,TGTGCCAGCAGTTTGCCCCCCGGGACTGGGGAAGATACGCAGTATTTT,CASSLPPGTGEDTQYF
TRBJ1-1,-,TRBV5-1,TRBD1,TGCGCCAGCAGCCCAGGGGACAGAAGAAACACTGAAGCTTTCTTT,CASSPGDRRNTEAFF
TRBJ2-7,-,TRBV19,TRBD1,TGTGCCAGTAGTATTATTGGACAGGGGGCTTTTACTGGCGAGCAGTACTTC,CASSIIGQGAFTGEQYF
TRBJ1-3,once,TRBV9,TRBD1,TGTGCCAGCAGCTCCAAACCCCGGGACAGCCTATATTTT,CASSSKPRDSLYF
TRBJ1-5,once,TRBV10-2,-,TGCGCCAGCAGAAGACAGAGCAATCAGCCCCAGCATTTT,CASRRQSNQPQHF
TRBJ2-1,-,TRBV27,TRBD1,TGTGCCAGCAGCTCCAGGGGGCATCCCGCCAATGAGCAGTTCTTC,CASSSRGHPANEQFF
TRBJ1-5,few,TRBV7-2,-,TGTGCCAGCAGCTTCAATAGCAATCAGCCCCAGCATTTT,CASSFNSNQPQHF
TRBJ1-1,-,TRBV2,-,TGTGCCAGCAGTGGTCTTGATGGACAGCTGAACACTGAAGCTTTCTTT,CASSGLDGQLNTEAFF
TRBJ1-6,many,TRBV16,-,TGTGCCAGCAGAGATAAACCTGGGACAATCTTTAACCATTCACCCCTCCACTTT,CASRDKPGTIFNHSPLHF
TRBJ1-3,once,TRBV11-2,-,TGTGCCAGCAGCATAGGGGGGGATGGCGGAAACACCATATATTTT,CASSIGGDGGNTIYF
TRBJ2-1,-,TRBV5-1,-,TGCGCCAGCAGCTTAGGCGGGCCCTACAATGAGCAGTTCTTC,CASSLGGPYNEQFF
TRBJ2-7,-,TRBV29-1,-,TGCAGCGTTGCGGGGTGGGTCCTAGCTGGGAGAAGCTCCTACGAGCAGTACTTC,CSVAGWVLAGRSSYEQYF
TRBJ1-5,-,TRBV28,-,TGTGCCAGCAGCGATACAGGGTACCAGCCCCAGCATTTT,CASSDTGYQPQHF
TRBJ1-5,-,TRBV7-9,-,TGTGCCAGCAGCTTAGGGCGAGGAAATCAGCCCCAGCATTTT,CASSLGRGNQPQHF
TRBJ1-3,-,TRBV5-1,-,TGCGCCAGCAGCTTGCAGGGGTCTGGAAACACCATATATTTT,CASSLQGSGNTIYF
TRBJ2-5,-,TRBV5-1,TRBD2,TGCGCCAGCAGCACGGGACTAGCGGGATCTTGGGAGACCCAGTACTTC,CASSTGLAGSWETQYF
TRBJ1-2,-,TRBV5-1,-,TGCGCCAGCAGCCCGGACACCTTCTATGGCTACACCTTC,CASSPDTFYGYTF
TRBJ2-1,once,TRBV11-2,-,TGTGCCAGCAGCTTCTCCGGAGGACGGTCCTACAATGAGCAGTTCTTC,CASSFSGGRSYNEQFF
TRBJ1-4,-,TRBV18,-,TGTGCCAGCTCAGAAAACCAGGTCCTAACTAATGAAAAACTGTTTTTT,CASSENQVLTNEKLFF
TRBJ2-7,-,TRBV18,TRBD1,TGTGCCAGCTCACTTTCACAGGGGGCCGTGGGTTACGAGCAGTACTTC,CASSLSQGAVGYEQYF
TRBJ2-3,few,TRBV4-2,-,TGTGCCAGCAGCCAAGACCCCAAAGATACGCAGTATTTT,CASSQDPKDTQYF
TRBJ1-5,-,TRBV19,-,TGTGCCAGTAGTATAGGGGCCGGTCGGCCCCAGCATTTT,CASSIGAGRPQHF
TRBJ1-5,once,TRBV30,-,TGTGCCTGGAGCGAAGGACACCATAGCAATCAGCCCCAGCATTTT,CAWSEGHHSNQPQHF
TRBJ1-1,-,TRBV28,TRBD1,TGTGCCAGCAGTTTAGGTGGGACAGGGACAGCTTTCTTT,CASSLGGTGTAFF